What follows are 20 T cell receptor beta chains derived from one specimen sequenced in a study of regulatory T cells in long-lasting Graves disease. Time point given: persistent/refractory GD, antithyroid drugs over 5 years with positive TRAb. Construction of the TCR library relied on RNA isolated from PBMCs. Arm-PCR of CDR3 regions with iRepertoire HTBI primers generated TCR beta libraries. A single record per CDR3 protein comes from TCRdb applying MiXCR to the multiplex PCR reads. The data contain fewer than 400,000 distinct CDR3 sequences, around 20% of them singletons. Sequencing was performed on peripheral blood mononuclear cells (PBMCs), taken when the disease was refractory, from a patient treated with antithyroid drugs. The receptors shown here come from a female donor with Graves disease.

This clonotype turned up a few times. The chain joins TRBV13 to TRBJ2-5; D remains unclear. V lost 4 bases, J lost 2 bases, and 8 bases lay in between. CDR1 PRHDT and CDR2 FYEKMQ come from the germline V gene (reference sequence). The CDR3 covers 13 residues. This CDR3 reads CASSSASQETQYF. CDR3 in DNA: TGTGCCAGCAGCTCCGCTAGTCAAGAGACCCAGTACTTC. The full variable domain, with the rest looked up from reference TRBV13 and TRBJ2-5, is AAGVIQSPRHLIKEKRETATLKCYPIPRHDTVYWYQQGPGQDPQFLISFYEKMQSDKGSIPDRFSAQQFSDYHSELNMSSLELGDSALYFCASSSASQETQYFGPGTRLLVL.

This clonotype was recorded only once. The chain uses TRBV6-1 and TRBJ2-3, with 11 bases that match TRBD2. Germline loops: CDR1 MNHNS, CDR2 SASEGT. Germline trimming cut 6 bases from V and 2 bases from J; bases unmatched to any gene: 7. This CDR3 region has 16 residues. Here the CDR3 reads CASRIRLAGITDTQYF. In nucleotides, the CDR3 is TGTGCCAGCAGGATTCGACTAGCGGGGATCACAGATACGCAGTATTTT.

This clonotype was seen a handful of times. The gene calls are TRBV20-1 and TRBJ2-1; D is perhaps TRBD1 (6 bases). Germline V gene data show CDR1 as DFQATT and CDR2 as SNEGSKA (reference sequence). The CDR3 is made up of 15 amino acids. Trimming left V 0 bases short and J 6 bases short, with 15 bases between. DNA for the CDR3: TGCAGTGCTAGAGATCAGGGGTTAGCCCTCAATGAGCAGTTCTTC. Translated: CSARDQGLALNEQFF.

The V call is TRBV9, the J call TRBJ1-6; TRBD1 aligns across 9 bases. In germline, CDR1 is SGDLS, CDR2 YYNGEE. V dropped 3 bases and J dropped 10; count of bases not matched to a gene: 11. There are 16 residues in the CDR3. The CDR3 coding sequence is TGTGCCAGCAGCGACCCACCGGGACAGGGCATCTCACCCCTCCACTTT. Protein sequence: CASSDPPGQGISPLHF.

The J gene is TRBJ1-6, the V gene TRBV5-4; TRBD1 is a possible D gene (6 bases). Germline lookup yields CDR1 SGHNT and CDR2 YYREEE (reference sequence). Trimming took off 5 bases at V and 8 bases at J, with 17 bases between the two ends. The CDR3 contains 15 residues. The CDR3 protein is CASRPPGASDSPLHF. For the CDR3, the DNA is TGTGCCAGCAGACCCCCGGGGGCCTCGGATTCACCCCTCCACTTT.

Many counts were recorded for this clonotype. This rearrangement joins TRBV5-1 to TRBJ1-2; D gene uncertain. The CDR3 is 15 amino acids. CDR1 and CDR2 (germline): SGHRS, YFSETQ. V lost 0 bases, J lost 2 bases, and 11 bases lay in between. CDR3 amino acids: CASSLDAASNYGYTF. The CDR3 DNA sequence: TGCGCCAGCAGCTTGGATGCAGCTTCAAACTATGGCTACACCTTC.

This clonotype was seen ten or more times. The CDR3 protein is CASSRLEDTEAFF. The CDR3 DNA follows: TGTGCCAGCAGCCGATTAGAGGACACTGAAGCTTTCTTT. This rearrangement joins TRBV3-1 to TRBJ1-1; D remains unclear. The CDR3 totals 13 residues. In germline, CDR1 is LGHDT, CDR2 YNNKEL (reference sequence). Trimming cost V 4 bases and J 3 bases, with 9 bases left between them. Filled out from reference TRBV3-1 and TRBJ1-1, the complete variable domain reads DTAVSQTPKYLVTQMGNDKSIKCEQNLGHDTMYWYKQDSKKFLKIMFSYNNKELIINETVPNRFSPKSPDKAHLNLHINSLELGDSAVYFCASSRLEDTEAFFGQGTRLTVV.

This clonotype was seen repeatedly, ten times or more. The rearrangement joins TRBV11-2 to TRBJ2-5; possible D gene TRBD2, 6 bases. This CDR3 is built from 14 residues. Trimming removed 5 bases from V and 3 bases from J, with 13 bases in between. CDR1 SGHAT and CDR2 FQNNGV come from the germline V gene. The CDR3 loop reads CASSNQGLEETQYF. The DNA for the CDR3 is TGTGCCAGCAGCAACCAGGGACTCGAAGAGACCCAGTACTTC.

The chain carries TRBV11-2 and TRBJ1-5; D is unresolved. This CDR3 has 15 amino acids. Germline values: CDR1 SGHAT, CDR2 FQNNGV. Trimming removed 0 bases from V and 6 bases from J, with 12 bases in between. This CDR3 reads CASSLDLLSGQPQHF. CDR3 coding DNA: TGTGCCAGCAGCTTAGACCTGCTATCGGGTCAGCCCCAGCATTTT.

This clonotype was detected a few times. This chain uses TRBV28 with TRBJ2-1; maybe TRBD2 (7 bases). Between the trimmed V and J ends, which lost 3 bases and 7 bases, there was a span of 25 bases. Germline V CDR1 and CDR2: MDHEN, SYDVKM. CDR3 length: 18 amino acids. Here the CDR3 reads CASSFRSFRRGGGNEQFF. The CDR3 bases are TGTGCCAGCAGTTTCCGTTCTTTCAGGAGAGGGGGGGGGAATGAGCAGTTCTTC.

This clonotype appeared a few times. This rearrangement joins TRBV5-1 to TRBJ1-2, with D unclear. Germline CDR1 SGHRS, CDR2 YFSETQ. V was pared by 2 bases and J by 8 bases, with 22 bases between. The CDR3 has 16 amino acids. The DNA for the CDR3 is TGCGCCAGCAGCTTAGAAGGCCGGCGAGTTGGTGGGGGCTACACCTTC. Translated: CASSLEGRRVGGGYTF.

This chain links TRBV7-9 with TRBJ1-2; the D is unclear. CDR1 SEHNR and CDR2 FQNEAQ come from the germline V gene (reference sequence). The CDR3 is 12 amino acids. V lost 3 bases and J lost 5, with 7 bases in between. For the CDR3, the DNA is TGTGCCAGCAGCTTTTTACTATATGGCTACACCTTC. As protein: CASSFLLYGYTF.

This clonotype came up many times. The J gene is TRBJ1-5, the V gene TRBV28; tentative D call: TRBD1 (5 bases). The CDR3 length is 16 residues. The V gene lost 6 bases and the J gene lost 2 bases, with 17 bases spanning the gap. The germline V gene encodes CDR1 MDHEN and CDR2 SYDVKM. CDR3 residues: CASSSSRQGGNQPQHF. The CDR3 region has the DNA TGTGCCAGCAGCTCCTCGCGGCAGGGAGGCAATCAGCCCCAGCATTTT.

This clonotype occurred many times. The J gene is TRBJ2-7, the V gene TRBV19; a weak D match, TRBD2 (6 bases). The V end lost 5 bases, the J end lost 0 bases, and 14 bases lay between the germline ends. CDR1 is LNHDA, CDR2 SQIVND, per germline (reference sequence). This CDR3 comprises 15 residues. The CDR3: CASSAGGDSSYEQYF. Here the CDR3 DNA reads TGTGCCAGTAGTGCCGGCGGGGATAGCTCCTACGAGCAGTACTTC.

Worth noting for this clonotype: Being one base from a much bigger clone, this may be a read error. J is TRBJ2-6 and V is TRBV6-5; no clear D. This CDR3 is built from 16 residues. Germline V gives CDR1 MNHEY, CDR2 SVGAGI. The CDR3 DNA reads TGTGCCAGCGGTTACTCCTGGATCTCTGGGGCCAACGTCCTGACTTTC. Its protein product is CASGYSWISGANVLTF.

This clonotype came up many times. At one boundary the junction diverges from the germline segment, which might be a read error. The rearrangement uses TRBV20-1 and TRBJ2-5; 7 positions agree with TRBD1. Germline V gene lookup returns CDR1 DFQATT and CDR2 SNEGSKA (reference sequence). The CDR3 extends over 12 amino acids. The CDR3: CSARGGRETQYF. The DNA for the CDR3 is TGCAGTGCCAGAGGGGGCAGAGAGACCCAGTACTTC.

The gene calls are TRBV7-9 and TRBJ1-4; weak D call: TRBD1 (5 bases). Germline V gene lookup returns CDR1 SEHNR and CDR2 FQNEAQ (reference sequence). The CDR3 is made up of 18 amino acids. Trimming left V 4 bases short and J 8 bases short, with 26 bases between. CDR3 nucleotide sequence: TGTGCCAGCAGCTCCCCCCGGGTGGGGCTGGGTTCGGGAGAAAAACTGTTTTTT. It translates to CASSSPRVGLGSGEKLFF.

On this clonotype: This may be a read error: a much more frequent sequence differs by one nucleotide. CDR3 sequence (DNA): TGTGCCAGCGGTGTCTTCACAGGGAACACTGAAGCTTTCTTT. Amino acids: CASGVFTGNTEAFF. This chain connects TRBV2 to TRBJ1-1, with D possibly TRBD1 on 5 matching bases. This CDR3 contains 14 residues. Deletions cut 8 bases from V and 1 base from J, with 14 bases between. The germline V gene encodes CDR1 SNHLY and CDR2 FYNNEI.

This clonotype was observed at least ten times. This chain links TRBV11-2 with TRBJ1-1; tentatively, D is TRBD1 (6 bases). This CDR3 region has 14 residues. Trimming pared 5 bases from V and 2 bases from J, leaving 12 bases between. Germline lookup yields CDR1 SGHAT and CDR2 FQNNGV. This chain's CDR3 is CASSPGQPNTEAFF. In nucleotides, the CDR3 is TGTGCCAGCAGCCCAGGACAGCCTAACACTGAAGCTTTCTTT.

In its sample, this clonotype was seen many times. The genes are TRBV28 and TRBJ1-5; 9 bases align to TRBD1. From germline, CDR1 is MDHEN and CDR2 SYDVKM. This CDR3 is 15 amino acids long. The V gene end was trimmed by 6 bases and the J gene end by 2 bases; junction bases not matched to a gene: 5. For the CDR3, the DNA is TGTGCCAGCAGCACAGGGGGCGGAGGCAATCAGCCCCAGCATTTT. This translates into CASSTGGGGNQPQHF.